Shown below are 20 T cell receptor beta chains from a single sample sequenced in a study of PD-1 blockade in classical Hodgkin lymphoma. Time point here: cycle 4 day 1 (C4D1), after about 6 weeks of nivolumab. Relapses following autologous stem cell transplantation were seen in all patients, with brentuximab vedotin exposure varying. The protocol was immunoSEQ multiplex PCR, while the TCRdb copy is restricted to in-frame clones and leaves out a portion. The sample has roughly 24,000 clones, more than 65% seen once; the top ten hold 22%. The sample in question was peripheral blood mononuclear cells (PBMCs), obtained before the fourth cycle of nivolumab. Every receptor here comes from a human donor with classical Hodgkin lymphoma.

This clone was found a few times. The chain couples TRBV2 to TRBJ1-2; tentatively, D is TRBD1 (5 bases). The V gene lost 5 bases and the J gene lost 3 bases, with 13 bases spanning the gap. The germline CDR1 and CDR2 sequences are SNHLY and FYNNEI. This CDR3 comprises 14 residues. The CDR3 loop reads CASSPTGTHYGYTF. The CDR3 DNA reads as TGTGCCAGCAGTCCTACCGGGACCCACTATGGCTACACCTTC.

This clone was seen a single time. The chain uses TRBV5-1 and TRBJ1-1; 12 bases are a match to TRBD1. J lost 8 bases, V lost 6 bases, and 8 bases had no gene match. Germline V lookup: CDR1 SGHRS, CDR2 YFSETQ. The CDR3 length is 14 residues. The CDR3 loop reads CASTPGQGAGEAFF. The CDR3 bases are TGCGCCAGCACACCGGGACAGGGGGCAGGGGAAGCTTTCTTT. The entire variable domain, with the rest obtained from reference TRBV5-1 and TRBJ1-1, is as follows: KAGVTQTPRYLIKTRGQQVTLSCSPISGHRSVSWYQQTPGQGLQFLFEYFSETQRNKGNFPGRFSGRQFSNSRSEMNVSTLELGDSALYLCASTPGQGAGEAFFGQGTRLTVV.

This chain joins TRBV29-1 and TRBJ1-1; 7 nucleotides match TRBD1. This CDR3 has 10 residues. V lost 7 bases and J lost 8; bases outside the gene matches: 4. Germline assignment: CDR1 SQVTM and CDR2 ANQGSEA. The CDR3 spells CSALQGEAFF. CDR3 nucleotide sequence: TGCAGCGCTCTACAGGGGGAAGCTTTCTTT.

The genes are TRBV2 and TRBJ2-3; 8 bases map to TRBD2. The CDR3 runs to 15 residues. Germline loops: CDR1 SNHLY, CDR2 FYNNEI. The J segment lost 2 bases and the V segment lost 7 bases, leaving 8 bases of the junction unmatched. CDR3 bases: TGTGCCAGCAAAGGCGGGGGGCACCTCACAGATACGCAGTATTTT. This translates into CASKGGGHLTDTQYF.

This clone is a singleton in its sample. The V and J genes are TRBV2 and TRBJ2-7; TRBD1 aligns across 7 bases. V lost 7 bases and J lost 1; bases outside the gene matches: 10. The length of the CDR3 is 15 residues. Per germline, CDR1 SNHLY and CDR2 FYNNEI. CDR3 region: CASTSETGSSYEQYF. The CDR3 bases are TGTGCCAGCACCTCCGAGACAGGGTCATCCTACGAGCAGTACTTC.

V gene TRBV18 combines with J gene TRBJ2-3, with 9 bases lining up with TRBD1. Germline V gives CDR1 KGHSH, CDR2 LQKENI. Losses at the gene ends were 7 bases for V and 3 bases for J; bases not matched to a gene: 8. The CDR3 consists of 15 residues. CDR3 residues: CASLLQGARTDTQYF. Here the CDR3 DNA reads TGTGCCAGCTTACTACAGGGGGCTAGGACAGATACGCAGTATTTT.

This clone has a handful of counts. This sequence joins TRBV6-1 and TRBJ2-7; TRBD2 matches 8 bases. J was trimmed by 3 bases and V by 0 bases; bases with no gene match: 4. Germline CDR1 and CDR2: MNHNS and SASEGT. The CDR3 covers 15 residues. The CDR3 protein is CASSEAPGTSYEQYF. The CDR3 DNA sequence: TGTGCCAGCAGTGAAGCCCCGGGGACTAGCTACGAGCAGTACTTC.

The rearrangement links TRBV2 to TRBJ2-7; 11 positions agree with TRBD2. The germline CDR1 and CDR2 sequences are SNHLY and FYNNEI. The CDR3 runs 13 residues. V lost 10 bases to trimming and J lost 7 bases; unmatched junction nucleotides: 9. CDR3 sequence (DNA): TGTGCCACATCCGGGACTAGCGGCTGGGAGCAGTACTTC. Residues: CATSGTSGWEQYF. Drawing the rest from reference TRBV2 and TRBJ2-7, the complete variable domain is EPEVTQTPSHQVTQMGQEVILRCVPISNHLYFYWYRQILGQKVEFLVSFYNNEISEKSEIFDDQFSVERPDGSNFTLKIRSTKLEDSAMYFCATSGTSGWEQYFGPGTRLTVT.

V is TRBV7-6 and J is TRBJ1-3; D gene ambiguous. The CDR3 has 17 residues. V lost 2 bases and J 0 bases, leaving 14 bases between the germline ends. Germline CDR1 is SGHVS and CDR2 is FNYEAQ. For the CDR3, the DNA is TGTGCCAGCAGCTTATTTGGTCAGTCAAGCTCTGGAAACACCATATATTTT. Protein: CASSLFGQSSSGNTIYF.

The chain has TRBV28 and TRBJ2-5; 8 bases align to TRBD2. The CDR3 length is 16 residues. V was clipped by 5 bases and J by 3 bases; unmatched bases: 11. Germline V gives CDR1 MDHEN, CDR2 SYDVKM. CDR3 coding DNA: TGTGCCAGCAGTCCCCATCTAGCGGGCAGAAAAGAGACCCAGTACTTC. Translating gives CASSPHLAGRKETQYF.

By proportion, this clone is medium-sized. This chain joins TRBV7-3 and TRBJ2-3; 7 positions agree with TRBD2. The CDR3 length is 15 residues. The V gene end was trimmed by 5 bases and the J gene end by 4 bases; junction bases not matched to a gene: 9. The V gene's germline CDR1 is SGHTA and CDR2 FQGTGA. Written as DNA, the CDR3 is TGTGCCAGCAGCCTAGGCCTAGCGGAATCAGATACGCAGTATTTT. Its protein is CASSLGLAESDTQYF.

CDR3 region: CASSLTTYEQYF. Written as DNA, the CDR3 is TGTGCCAGCAGCTTAACCACGTACGAGCAGTACTTC. The V and J genes are TRBV5-5 and TRBJ2-7; D is ambiguous. The CDR3 covers 12 residues. The germline V gene has CDR1 SGHKS and CDR2 YYEKEE (reference sequence). The V and J ends lost 2 bases and 4 bases respectively, with 7 bases between them.

The chain has TRBV5-4 and TRBJ2-3; TRBD2 matches at 7 bases. Germline V gene data show CDR1 as SGHNT and CDR2 as YYREEE (reference sequence). Trimming cost V 3 bases and J 2 bases; bases outside gene matches: 6. There are 15 residues in the CDR3. CDR3 in amino acids: CASSWGSGYTDTQYF. Written as DNA, the CDR3 is TGTGCCAGCAGCTGGGGTAGCGGGTACACAGATACGCAGTATTTT.

This sequence joins TRBV5-6 and TRBJ2-4, with D perhaps TRBD1 (5 bases). CDR3 length: 17 residues. V was pared by 4 bases and J by 0 bases, with 17 bases between. Germline V gives CDR1 SGHDT, CDR2 YYEEEE. The DNA of the CDR3 is TGTGCCAGCAGCCCAACGCGGCAGGGCTTAGCCAAAAACATTCAGTACTTC. Translation: CASSPTRQGLAKNIQYF.

The chain employs TRBV11-2 and TRBJ1-2, with D possibly matching TRBD1 (5 bases). The germline gives CDR1 SGHAT, CDR2 FQNNGV. Trimming cost V 5 bases and J 6 bases, with 19 bases left between them. This CDR3 region has 15 residues. The CDR3 is CASSQPGRRQDGYTF. CDR3 nucleotides: TGTGCCAGCAGCCAACCGGGACGCCGGCAAGATGGCTACACCTTC.

CDR3 in DNA: TGTGCCTGCGGGCCCGGGGAGACCCAGTACTTC. It translates to CACGPGETQYF. This chain joins TRBV2 and TRBJ2-5; D is possibly TRBD2 (5 bases). From germline, CDR1 is SNHLY and CDR2 FYNNEI. This CDR3 is 11 amino acids long. Trimming pared 11 bases from V and 5 bases from J, leaving 12 bases between.

This chain connects TRBV19 to TRBJ2-3; D is possibly TRBD2 (5 bases). The CDR3 runs to 17 residues. CDR1 and CDR2 from the germline V gene are LNHDA and SQIVND (reference sequence). With 6 bases removed from V and 2 bases from J, the gap between germline ends came to 21 bases. The CDR3 loop reads CASRYIKDSPPTDTQYF. The CDR3 DNA reads TGTGCCAGTAGATACATAAAGGACTCGCCACCCACAGATACGCAGTATTTT.

DNA for the CDR3: TGTGCCTGGAGCGGGGGGGCCAAGGTAGCCCAGTACTTC. The encoded protein is CAWSGGAKVAQYF. J is TRBJ2-5 and V is TRBV30; 8 bases align to TRBD2. This CDR3 contains 13 residues. Germline V CDR1 and CDR2: GTSNPN, SVGIG (reference sequence). The V and J ends lost 3 bases and 9 bases, in that order; junction bases with no gene match: 9.

V is TRBV30 and J is TRBJ1-2, with unresolved D. Germline V lookup: CDR1 GTSNPN, CDR2 SVGIG (reference sequence). The CDR3 sequence is 15 residues long. The V end lost 0 bases, the J end lost 6 bases, and 17 bases lay between the germline ends. In DNA form, the CDR3 reads TGTGCCTGGAGTGTAACGGTGAGGGTCTGGGATGGCTACACCTTC. It codes for CAWSVTVRVWDGYTF. The full variable domain, in which reference TRBV30 and TRBJ1-2 provide the parts outside the CDR3, is SQTIHQWPATLVQPVGSPLSLECTVEGTSNPNLYWYRQAAGRGLQLLFYSVGIGQISSEVPQNLSASRPQDRQFILSSKKLLLSDSGFYLCAWSVTVRVWDGYTFGSGTRLTVV.

V gene TRBV9 combines with J gene TRBJ1-4, with D possibly TRBD1 on 6 matching bases. With 0 bases removed from V and 0 bases from J, the gap between germline ends came to 9 bases. Germline CDR1 SGDLS, CDR2 YYNGEE. The CDR3 has 16 residues. CDR3 loop: CASSVGDIATNEKLFF. CDR3 nucleotide sequence: TGTGCCAGCAGCGTAGGGGACATAGCAACTAATGAAAAACTGTTTTTT. Combining the CDR3 with reference TRBV9 and TRBJ1-4 gives the whole variable domain DSGVTQTPKHLITATGQRVTLRCSPRSGDLSVYWYQQSLDQGLQFLIQYYNGEERAKGNILERFSAQQFPDLHSELNLSSLELGDSALYFCASSVGDIATNEKLFFGSGTQLSVL.